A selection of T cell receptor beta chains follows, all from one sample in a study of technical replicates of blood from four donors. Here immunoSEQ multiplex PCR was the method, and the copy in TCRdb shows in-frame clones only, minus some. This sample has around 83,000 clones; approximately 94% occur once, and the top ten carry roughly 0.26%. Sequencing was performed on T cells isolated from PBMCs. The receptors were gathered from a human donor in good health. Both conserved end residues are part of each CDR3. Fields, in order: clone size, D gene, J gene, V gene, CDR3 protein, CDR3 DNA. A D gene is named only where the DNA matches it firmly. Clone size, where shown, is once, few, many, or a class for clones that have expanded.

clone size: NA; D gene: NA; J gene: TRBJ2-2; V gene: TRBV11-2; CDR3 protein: CASSLDVNTGELFF; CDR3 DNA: TGTGCCAGCAGCTTAGACGTCAACACCGGGGAGCTGTTTTTT
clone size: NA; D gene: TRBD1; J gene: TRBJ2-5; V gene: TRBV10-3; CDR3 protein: CAISPGQGIETQYF; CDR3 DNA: TGTGCCATCAGTCCGGGACAGGGTATTGAGACCCAGTACTTC
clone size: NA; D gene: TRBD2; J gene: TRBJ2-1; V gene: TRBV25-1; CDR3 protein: CASSELGTSAPGGQFF; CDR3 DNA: TGTGCCAGCAGTGAATTAGGGACTAGCGCCCCGGGGGGGCAGTTCTTC
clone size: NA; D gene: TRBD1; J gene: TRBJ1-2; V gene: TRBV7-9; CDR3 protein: CASSSELGQTYGYTF; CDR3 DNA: TGTGCCAGCAGCTCAGAGTTGGGACAGACCTATGGCTACACCTTC
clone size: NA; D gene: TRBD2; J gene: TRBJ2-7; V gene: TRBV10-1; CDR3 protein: CASSESSGGNFYEQYF; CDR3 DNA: TGCGCCAGCAGTGAGTCAAGCGGGGGGAACTTTTACGAGCAGTACTTC
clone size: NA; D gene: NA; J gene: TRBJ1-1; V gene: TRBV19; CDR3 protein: CASIGAKGINTEAFF; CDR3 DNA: TGTGCCAGTATTGGGGCCAAGGGTATCAACACTGAAGCTTTCTTT
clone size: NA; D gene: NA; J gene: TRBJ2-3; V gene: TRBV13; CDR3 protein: CASSAGNPGGTQYF; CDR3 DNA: TGTGCCAGCAGCGCCGGGAATCCGGGCGGTACGCAGTATTTT
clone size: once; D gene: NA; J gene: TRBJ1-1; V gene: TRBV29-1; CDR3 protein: CSVEDLTGTEAFF; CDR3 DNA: TGCAGCGTTGAAGACCTCACGGGAACTGAAGCTTTCTTT
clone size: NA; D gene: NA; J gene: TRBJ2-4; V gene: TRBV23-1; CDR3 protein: CASSQRLGQAKNIQYF; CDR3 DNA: TGCGCCAGCAGTCAAAGGTTGGGGCAAGCCAAAAACATTCAGTACTTC
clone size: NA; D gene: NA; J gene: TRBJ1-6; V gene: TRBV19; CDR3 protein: CASSIEGVNSPLHF; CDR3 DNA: TGTGCCAGTAGTATAGAGGGAGTTAATTCACCCCTCCACTTT
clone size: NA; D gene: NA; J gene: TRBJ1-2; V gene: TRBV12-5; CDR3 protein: CASGPPTGGGDGYTF; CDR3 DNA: TGTGCTAGTGGTCCACCTACGGGGGGAGGTGATGGCTACACCTTC
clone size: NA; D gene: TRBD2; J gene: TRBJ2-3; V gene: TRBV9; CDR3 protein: CASTLLGLATDTQYF; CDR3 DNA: TGTGCCAGCACACTACTGGGACTAGCCACAGATACGCAGTATTTT
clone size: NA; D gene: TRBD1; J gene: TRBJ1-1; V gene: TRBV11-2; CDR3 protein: CASKGQWNTEAFF; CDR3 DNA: TGTGCCAGCAAGGGACAGTGGAACACTGAAGCTTTCTTT
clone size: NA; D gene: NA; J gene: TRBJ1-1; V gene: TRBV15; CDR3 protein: CATSRGEGMPHTEAFF; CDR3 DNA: TGTGCCACCAGCAGAGGGGAGGGCATGCCACACACTGAAGCTTTCTTT
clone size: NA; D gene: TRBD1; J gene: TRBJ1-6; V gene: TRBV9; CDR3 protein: CASSAGTDNSPLHF; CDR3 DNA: TGTGCCAGCAGCGCCGGGACAGACAATTCACCCCTCCACTTT
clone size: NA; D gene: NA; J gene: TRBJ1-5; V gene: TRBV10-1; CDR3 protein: CASSGQPNQPQHF; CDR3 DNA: TGCGCCAGCAGTGGACAGCCCAATCAGCCCCAGCATTTT
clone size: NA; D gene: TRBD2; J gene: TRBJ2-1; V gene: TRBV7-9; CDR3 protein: CASSSFITSGSHNEQFF; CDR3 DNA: TGTGCCAGCAGCTCATTTATTACTAGCGGATCACACAATGAGCAGTTCTTC
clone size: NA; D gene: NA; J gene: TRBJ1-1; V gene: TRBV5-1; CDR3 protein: CASSWSGTPNTEAFF; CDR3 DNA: TGCGCCAGCAGCTGGTCCGGGACACCTAACACTGAAGCTTTCTTT
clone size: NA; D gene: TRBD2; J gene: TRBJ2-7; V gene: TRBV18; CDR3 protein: CASSPAGGSYEQYF; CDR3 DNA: TGTGCCAGCTCACCGGCGGGGGGGTCCTACGAGCAGTACTTC
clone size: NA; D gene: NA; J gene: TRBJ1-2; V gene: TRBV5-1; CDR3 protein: CASAPAAAYGYTF; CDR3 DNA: TGCGCCAGCGCCCCCGCGGCTGCATATGGCTACACCTTC
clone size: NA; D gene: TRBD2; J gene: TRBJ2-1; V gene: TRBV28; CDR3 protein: CATLAGGPYEQFF; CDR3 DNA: TGTGCCACCTTAGCGGGAGGGCCCTATGAGCAGTTCTTC
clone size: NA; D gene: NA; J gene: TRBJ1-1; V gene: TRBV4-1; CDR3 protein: CASSQEAGVNTEAFF; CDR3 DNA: TGCGCCAGCAGCCAAGAGGCAGGGGTTAACACTGAAGCTTTCTTT
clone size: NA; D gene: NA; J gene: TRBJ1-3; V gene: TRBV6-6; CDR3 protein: CASGGWGNTIYF; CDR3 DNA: TGTGCCAGCGGGGGGTGGGGAAACACCATATATTTT
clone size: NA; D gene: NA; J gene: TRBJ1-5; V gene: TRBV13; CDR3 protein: CASALGRGRPQHF; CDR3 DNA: TGTGCCAGCGCTTTAGGAAGGGGGAGGCCCCAGCATTTT
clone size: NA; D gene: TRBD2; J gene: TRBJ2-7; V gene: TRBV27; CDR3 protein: CASSQGLAGSREQYF; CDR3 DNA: TGTGCCAGCAGTCAGGGACTAGCGGGGTCTCGGGAGCAGTACTTC
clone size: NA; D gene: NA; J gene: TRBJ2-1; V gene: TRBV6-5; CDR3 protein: CASRGSGSLYNEQFF; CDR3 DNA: TGTGCCAGCAGAGGAAGCGGGTCCCTCTACAATGAGCAGTTCTTC
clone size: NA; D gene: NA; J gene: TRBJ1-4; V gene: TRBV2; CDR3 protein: CASSVPLGARDEKLFF; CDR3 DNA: TGTGCCAGCAGCGTCCCCCTGGGGGCCCGGGATGAAAAACTGTTTTTT
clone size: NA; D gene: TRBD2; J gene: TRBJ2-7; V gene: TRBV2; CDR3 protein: CASRQTSGRPHEQYF; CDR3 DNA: TGTGCCAGCAGGCAAACTAGCGGGAGGCCCCACGAGCAGTACTTC
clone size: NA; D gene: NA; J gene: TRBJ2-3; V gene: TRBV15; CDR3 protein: CATSEDRWGGTDTQYF; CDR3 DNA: TGTGCCACCAGCGAGGACAGGTGGGGGGGCACAGATACGCAGTATTTT
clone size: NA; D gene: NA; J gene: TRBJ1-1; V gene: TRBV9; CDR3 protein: CASSIDSGQTSAFF; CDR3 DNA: TGTGCCAGCAGCATAGACTCCGGACAGACGTCAGCTTTCTTT
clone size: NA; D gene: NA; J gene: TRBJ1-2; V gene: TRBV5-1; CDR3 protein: CASSLSTEGLHSRGYTF; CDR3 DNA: TGCGCCAGCAGCTTGTCGACAGAAGGGCTTCATTCGCGTGGCTACACCTTC
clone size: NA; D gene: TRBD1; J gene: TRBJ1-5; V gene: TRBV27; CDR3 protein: CASSRQGTQPQHF; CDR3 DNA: TGTGCCAGCAGCCGACAGGGGACTCAGCCCCAGCATTTT
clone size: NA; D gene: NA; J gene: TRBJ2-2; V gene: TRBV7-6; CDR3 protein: CASSPSGTGELFF; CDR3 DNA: TGTGCCAGCAGCCCTAGTGGGACCGGGGAGCTGTTTTTT
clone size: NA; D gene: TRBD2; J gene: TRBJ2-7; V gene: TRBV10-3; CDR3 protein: CAISDSRLASYEQYF; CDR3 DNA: TGTGCCATCAGTGACTCGAGACTAGCTTCGTACGAGCAGTACTTC
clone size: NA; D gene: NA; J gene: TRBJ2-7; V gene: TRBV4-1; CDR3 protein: CASRISGGPLLEEQYF; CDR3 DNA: TGCGCCAGCAGGATAAGCGGTGGGCCACTTCTGGAGGAGCAGTACTTC
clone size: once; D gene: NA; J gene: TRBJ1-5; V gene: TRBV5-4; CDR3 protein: CASSRAGGNQPQHF; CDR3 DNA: TGTGCCAGCAGCAGGGCAGGGGGCAATCAGCCCCAGCATTTT
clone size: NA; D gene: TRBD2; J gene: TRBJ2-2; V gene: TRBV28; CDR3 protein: CASSYTSGTRELFF; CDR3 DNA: TGTGCCAGCAGTTATACTAGCGGGACACGGGAGCTGTTTTTT
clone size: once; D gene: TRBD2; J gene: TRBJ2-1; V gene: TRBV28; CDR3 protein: CASNGGLAGAHEQFF; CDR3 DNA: TGTGCCAGCAACGGAGGACTAGCGGGAGCCCATGAGCAGTTCTTC
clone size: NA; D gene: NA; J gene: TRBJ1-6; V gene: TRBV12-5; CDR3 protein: CASGPLISPLHF; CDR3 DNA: TGTGCTAGTGGTCCACTCATTTCACCCCTCCACTTT